Sequencing of this T cell receptor (beta chain) was carried out in a study of spatial heterogeneity in lung cancer. This clonotype is deemed medium-sized. Its antigen is not known. In a library made to pick up alpha chains, this beta chain is a stray read with a size that means little. The study, taken as a whole, reports: It was found that expanded intratumoral alpha and beta TCR counts tracked tumor mutation counts.

TCRdb passed the 5' RACE reads through MiXCR, listing each CDR3 protein once. Of a few thousand distinct CDR3 sequences in the sample, 9.5% to 15% were seen once. This CDR3 comprises 15 residues. Deletions cut 4 bases from V and 3 bases from J, with 16 bases between. CDR1 and CDR2 (germline): MNHEY, SVGEGT. As for time point: sample taken at primary tumor resection. The V gene is TRBV6-2 or TRBV6-3, the J gene TRBJ2-7; D remains ambiguous. This specimen consisted of lung tumor tissue, obtained at surgery. This receptor was identified in a male donor with early-stage non-small cell lung cancer. This CDR3 is CASSSLIDGSYEQYF. The DNA of the CDR3 is TGTGCCAGCAGTTCCCTCATCGACGGTAGCTACGAGCAGTACTTC.